This section outlines one TCR beta chain sequence together with its context. Primers for the PCR totalled 60 Vbeta and 13 Jbeta. This table comes from immunoSEQ multiplex PCR, and its TCRdb copy is limited to in-frame clones, with some not included. The sample consists of around 130,000 clones, approximately 77% of them appearing once. The record originates from a study of cytomegalovirus exposure and HLA in healthy donors. Study details: There were 117 million unique TCR beta sequences, drawn from approximately 190 million T cells, in an earlier analysis.

Germline CDR1 reads LNHDA; CDR2 reads SQIVND (reference sequence). V was clipped by 5 bases and J by 0 bases, with 11 bases between them. This CDR3 is built from 16 residues. The rearrangement uses TRBV19 and TRBJ1-6, with D unclear. This receptor was taken from a woman in her sixties in good health and CMV-seronegative. The sequenced sample was PBMCs. In DNA form, the CDR3 reads TGTGCCAGTAGTCCACGAGATTTCTCCTATAATTCACCCCTCCACTTT. This translates into CASSPRDFSYNSPLHF.